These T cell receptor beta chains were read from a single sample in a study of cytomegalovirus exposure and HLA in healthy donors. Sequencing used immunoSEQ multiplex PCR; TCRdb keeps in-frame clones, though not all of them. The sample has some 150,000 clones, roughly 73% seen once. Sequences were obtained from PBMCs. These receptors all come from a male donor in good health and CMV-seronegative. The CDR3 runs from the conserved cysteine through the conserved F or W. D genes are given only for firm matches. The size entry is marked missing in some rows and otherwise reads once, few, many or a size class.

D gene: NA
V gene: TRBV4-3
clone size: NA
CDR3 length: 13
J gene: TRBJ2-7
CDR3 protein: CASSRDTVYEQYF
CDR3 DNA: TGCGCCAGCAGCCGGGACACCGTTTACGAGCAGTACTTC

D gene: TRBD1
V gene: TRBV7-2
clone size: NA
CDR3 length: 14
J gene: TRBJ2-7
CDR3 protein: CASSGGQGPYEQYF
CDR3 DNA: TGTGCCAGCAGCGGAGGACAGGGGCCCTACGAGCAGTACTTC

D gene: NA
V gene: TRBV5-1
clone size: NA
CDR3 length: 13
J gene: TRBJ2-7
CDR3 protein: CASSLGLGYEQYF
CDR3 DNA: TGCGCCAGCAGCTTGGGACTAGGGTACGAGCAGTACTTC

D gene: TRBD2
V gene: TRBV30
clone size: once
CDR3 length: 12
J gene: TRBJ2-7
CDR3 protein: CAWGRGAYEQYF
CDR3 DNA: TGTGCCTGGGGGCGGGGGGCCTACGAGCAGTACTTC

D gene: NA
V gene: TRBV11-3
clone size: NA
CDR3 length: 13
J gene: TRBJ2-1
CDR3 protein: CASTPQGYNEQFF
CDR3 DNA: TGTGCCAGCACCCCACAGGGATACAATGAGCAGTTCTTC

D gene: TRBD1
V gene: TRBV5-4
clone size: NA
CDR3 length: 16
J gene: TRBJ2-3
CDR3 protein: CASSATGQGETDTQYF
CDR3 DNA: TGTGCCAGCAGCGCTACGGGACAGGGGGAGACAGATACGCAGTATTTT

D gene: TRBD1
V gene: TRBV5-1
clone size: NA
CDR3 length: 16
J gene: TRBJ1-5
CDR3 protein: CASSLGSTGEGQPQHF
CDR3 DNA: TGCGCCAGCAGCTTGGGTTCGACAGGGGAGGGGCAGCCCCAGCATTTT

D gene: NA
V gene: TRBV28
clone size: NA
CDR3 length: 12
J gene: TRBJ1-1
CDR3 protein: CASSLRRGEAFF
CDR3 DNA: TGTGCCAGCAGTTTAAGAAGGGGAGAAGCTTTCTTT

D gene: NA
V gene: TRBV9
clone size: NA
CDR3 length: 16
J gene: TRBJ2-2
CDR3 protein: CASSPPGQGRTGELFF
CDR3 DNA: TGTGCCAGCAGTCCCCCTGGGCAGGGTAGAACCGGGGAGCTGTTTTTT

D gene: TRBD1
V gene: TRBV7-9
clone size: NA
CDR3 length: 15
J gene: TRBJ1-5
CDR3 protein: CASSAGGRRVGPQHF
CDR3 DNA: TGTGCCAGCAGCGCAGGGGGCCGTAGGGTCGGGCCCCAGCATTTT

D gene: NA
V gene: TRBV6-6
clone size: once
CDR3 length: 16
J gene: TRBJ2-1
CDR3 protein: CASSYPAGAGYNEQFF
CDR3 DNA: TGTGCCAGCAGTTACCCGGCGGGGGCGGGGTACAATGAGCAGTTCTTC

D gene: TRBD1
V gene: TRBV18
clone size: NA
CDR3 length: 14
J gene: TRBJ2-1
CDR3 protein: CASSARDRVNEQFF
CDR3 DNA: TGTGCCAGCTCAGCCCGGGACAGGGTCAATGAGCAGTTCTTC

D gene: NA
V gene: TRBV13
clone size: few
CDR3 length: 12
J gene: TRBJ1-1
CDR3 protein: CASSPPRTEAFF
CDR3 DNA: TGTGCCAGCAGCCCCCCGAGAACTGAAGCTTTCTTT

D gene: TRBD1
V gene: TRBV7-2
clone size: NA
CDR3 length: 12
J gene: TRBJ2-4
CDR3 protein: CASSSGQATARF
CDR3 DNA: TGTGCCAGCAGCTCGGGACAGGCCACGGCCCGTTTC

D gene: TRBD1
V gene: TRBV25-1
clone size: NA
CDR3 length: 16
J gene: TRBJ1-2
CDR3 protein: CASSESPGQGGAGYTF
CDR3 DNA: TGTGCCAGCAGTGAATCCCCGGGACAGGGCGGGGCTGGCTACACCTTC

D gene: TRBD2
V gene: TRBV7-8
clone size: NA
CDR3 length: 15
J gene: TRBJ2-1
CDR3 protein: CASRLLAGGYDEQFF
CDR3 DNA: TGTGCCAGCAGATTACTAGCGGGGGGCTACGATGAGCAGTTCTTC

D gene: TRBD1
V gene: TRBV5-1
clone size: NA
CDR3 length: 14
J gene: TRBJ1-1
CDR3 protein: CASSLDGTGVKAFF
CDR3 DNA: TGCGCCAGCAGCTTGGATGGGACAGGGGTAAAAGCTTTCTTT

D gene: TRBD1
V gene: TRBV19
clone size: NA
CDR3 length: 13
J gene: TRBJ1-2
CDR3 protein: CASSPRQGGGYTF
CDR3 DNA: TGTGCCAGTAGCCCTAGACAGGGTGGCGGCTACACCTTC

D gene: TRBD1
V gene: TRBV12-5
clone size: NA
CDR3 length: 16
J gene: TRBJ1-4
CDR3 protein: CASGPEPGQSNEKLFF
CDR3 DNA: TGTGCTAGTGGTCCAGAACCGGGACAGTCAAATGAAAAACTGTTTTTT

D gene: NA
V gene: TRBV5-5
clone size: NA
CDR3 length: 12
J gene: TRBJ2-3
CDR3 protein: CASSSYTDTQYF
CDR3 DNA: TGTGCCAGCAGCTCTTACACAGATACGCAGTATTTT

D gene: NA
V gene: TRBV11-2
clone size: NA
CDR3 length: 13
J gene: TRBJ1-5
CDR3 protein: CASSLDSVQPQHF
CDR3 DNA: TGTGCCAGCAGCTTAGATTCCGTTCAGCCCCAGCATTTT

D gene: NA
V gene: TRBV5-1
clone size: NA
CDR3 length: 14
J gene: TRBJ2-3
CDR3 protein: CASSSQPEGDAQYF
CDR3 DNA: TGCGCCAGCAGCTCCCAGCCCGAGGGAGATGCGCAGTATTTT

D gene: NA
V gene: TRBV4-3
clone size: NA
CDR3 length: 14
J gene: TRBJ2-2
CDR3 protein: CASSPWTAAGELFF
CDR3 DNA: TGCGCCAGCAGCCCCTGGACGGCGGCCGGGGAGCTGTTTTTT

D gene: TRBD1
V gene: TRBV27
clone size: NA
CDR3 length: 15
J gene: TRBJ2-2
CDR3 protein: CASSQGTGVTGELFF
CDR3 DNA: TGTGCCAGCAGCCAGGGGACAGGGGTAACCGGGGAGCTGTTTTTT

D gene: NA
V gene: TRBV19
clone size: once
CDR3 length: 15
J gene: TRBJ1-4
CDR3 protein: CASSPGEVGNEKLFF
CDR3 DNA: TGTGCCAGTAGTCCGGGAGAGGTGGGGAATGAAAAACTGTTTTTT

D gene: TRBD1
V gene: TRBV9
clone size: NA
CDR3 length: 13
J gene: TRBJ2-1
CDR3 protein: CASSASDRGGQFF
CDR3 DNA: TGTGCCAGCAGCGCCTCTGACAGGGGGGGGCAGTTCTTC

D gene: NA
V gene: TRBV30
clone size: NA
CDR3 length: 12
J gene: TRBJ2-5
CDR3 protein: CAWSFYSGEQYF
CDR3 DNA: TGTGCCTGGAGCTTCTACTCTGGGGAGCAGTACTTC

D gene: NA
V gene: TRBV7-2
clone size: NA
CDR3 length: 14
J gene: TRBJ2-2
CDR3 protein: CASSSRLVPGELFF
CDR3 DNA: TGTGCCAGCAGTTCGAGACTAGTCCCCGGGGAGCTGTTTTTT

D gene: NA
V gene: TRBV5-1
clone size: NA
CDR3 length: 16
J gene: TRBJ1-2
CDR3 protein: CASSAAGRGGLRGYTF
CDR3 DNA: TGCGCCAGCAGCGCCGCGGGCCGGGGAGGTCTACGGGGCTACACCTTC

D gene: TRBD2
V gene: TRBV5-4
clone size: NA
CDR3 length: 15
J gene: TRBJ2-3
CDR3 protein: CASSLGGGVTDTQYF
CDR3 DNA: TGTGCCAGCAGCTTGGGTGGGGGGGTAACAGATACGCAGTATTTT

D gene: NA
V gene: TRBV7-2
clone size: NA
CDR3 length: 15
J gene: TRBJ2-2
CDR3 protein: CASSPGLVNTGELFF
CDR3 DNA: TGTGCCAGCAGCCCCGGACTGGTGAACACCGGGGAGCTGTTTTTT

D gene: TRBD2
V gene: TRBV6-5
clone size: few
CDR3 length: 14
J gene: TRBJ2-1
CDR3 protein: CASRTGTSHDEQFF
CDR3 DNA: TGTGCCAGCAGGACCGGGACTAGCCACGATGAGCAGTTCTTC

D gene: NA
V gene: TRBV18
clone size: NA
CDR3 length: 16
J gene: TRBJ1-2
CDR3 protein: CASSPQHAGAGYGYTF
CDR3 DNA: TGTGCCAGCTCACCCCAGCATGCGGGGGCGGGCTATGGCTACACCTTC

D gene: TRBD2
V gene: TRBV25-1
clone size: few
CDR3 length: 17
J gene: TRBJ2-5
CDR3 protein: CASSVGLAGGRQEAQYF
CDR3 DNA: TGTGCCAGCAGTGTGGGACTAGCGGGGGGAAGACAAGAGGCCCAGTACTTC

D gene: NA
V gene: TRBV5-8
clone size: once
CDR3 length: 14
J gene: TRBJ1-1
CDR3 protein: CASSLAPGWPEAFF
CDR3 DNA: TGTGCCAGCAGCTTGGCACCCGGGTGGCCTGAAGCTTTCTTT

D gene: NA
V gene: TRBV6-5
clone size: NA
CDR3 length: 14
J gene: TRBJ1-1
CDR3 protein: CASSQQGVGTEAFF
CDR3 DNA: TGTGCCAGCAGTCAACAGGGAGTAGGAACTGAAGCTTTCTTT

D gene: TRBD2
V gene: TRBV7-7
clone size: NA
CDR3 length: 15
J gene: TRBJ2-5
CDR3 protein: CASSLAGGALETQYF
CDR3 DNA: TGTGCTAGCAGCTTAGCCGGGGGGGCCCTTGAGACCCAGTACTTC

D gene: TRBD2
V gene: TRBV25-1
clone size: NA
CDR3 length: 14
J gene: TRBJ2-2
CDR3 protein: CASKAGANTGELFF
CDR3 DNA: TGTGCCAGCAAAGCGGGGGCGAACACCGGGGAGCTGTTTTTT

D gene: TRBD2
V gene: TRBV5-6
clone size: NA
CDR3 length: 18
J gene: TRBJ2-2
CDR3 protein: CASSSGTSGAPNTGELFF
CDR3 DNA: TGTGCCAGCAGCTCAGGGACTAGCGGGGCCCCGAACACCGGGGAGCTGTTTTTT

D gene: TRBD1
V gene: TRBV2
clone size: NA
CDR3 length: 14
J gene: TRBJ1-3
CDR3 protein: CASSDRGAGDTIYF
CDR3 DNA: TGTGCCAGCAGCGACAGGGGGGCAGGGGACACCATATATTTT

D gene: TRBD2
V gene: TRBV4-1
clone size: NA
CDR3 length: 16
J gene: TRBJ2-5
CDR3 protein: CASSQDRLAVQETQYF
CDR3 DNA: TGCGCCAGCAGCCAAGATCGACTAGCGGTACAAGAGACCCAGTACTTC

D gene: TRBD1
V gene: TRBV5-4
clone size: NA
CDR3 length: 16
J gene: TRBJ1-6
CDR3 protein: CASSFGSGGENSPLHF
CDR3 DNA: TGTGCCAGCAGCTTTGGGTCAGGGGGCGAGAATTCACCCCTCCACTTT

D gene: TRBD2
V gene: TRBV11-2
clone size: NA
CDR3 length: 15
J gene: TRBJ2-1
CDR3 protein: CASSMTSGGAGEQFF
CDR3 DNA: TGTGCCAGCAGCATGACTAGCGGGGGGGCCGGGGAGCAGTTCTTC

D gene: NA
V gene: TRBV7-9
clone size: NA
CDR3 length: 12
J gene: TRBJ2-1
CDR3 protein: CASSFPGVEQFF
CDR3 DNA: TGTGCCAGCAGCTTCCCCGGTGTTGAGCAGTTCTTC

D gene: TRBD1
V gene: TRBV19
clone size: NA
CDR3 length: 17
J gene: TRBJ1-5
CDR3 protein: CASSPRQGGYGNQPQHF
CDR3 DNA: TGTGCCAGTAGTCCACGACAGGGGGGTTATGGCAATCAGCCCCAGCATTTT

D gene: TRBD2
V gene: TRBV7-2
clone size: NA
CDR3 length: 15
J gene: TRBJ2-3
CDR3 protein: CASSLVAGGTDTQYF
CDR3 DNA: TGTGCCAGCAGCTTAGTAGCGGGGGGCACAGATACGCAGTATTTT

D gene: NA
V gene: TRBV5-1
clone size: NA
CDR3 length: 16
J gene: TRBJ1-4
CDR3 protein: CASSLEGPRANEKLFF
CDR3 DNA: TGCGCCAGCAGCTTGGAGGGCCCGAGGGCTAATGAAAAACTGTTTTTT

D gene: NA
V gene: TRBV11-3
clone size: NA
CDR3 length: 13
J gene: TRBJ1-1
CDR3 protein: CASSPRQSPEAFF
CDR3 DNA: TGTGCCAGCAGCCCTAGACAGTCGCCTGAAGCTTTCTTT

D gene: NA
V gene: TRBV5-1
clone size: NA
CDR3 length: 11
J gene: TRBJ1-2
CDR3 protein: CASRAGLGYTF
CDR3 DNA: TGCGCCAGCAGGGCAGGGCTTGGCTACACCTTC

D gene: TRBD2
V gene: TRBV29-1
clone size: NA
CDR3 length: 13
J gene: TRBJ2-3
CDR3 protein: CSASGGGTDTQYF
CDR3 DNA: TGCAGCGCTAGCGGGGGGGGCACAGATACGCAGTATTTT

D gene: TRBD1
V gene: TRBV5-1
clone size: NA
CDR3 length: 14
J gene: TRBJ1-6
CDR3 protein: CASSPRGQGAPLHF
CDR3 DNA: TGCGCCAGCAGCCCTAGAGGACAGGGAGCACCCCTCCACTTT

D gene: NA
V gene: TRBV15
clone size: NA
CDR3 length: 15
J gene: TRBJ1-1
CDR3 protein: CATSREAGAYTEAFF
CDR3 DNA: TGTGCCACCAGCAGAGAGGCGGGAGCTTACACTGAAGCTTTCTTT